This TCR beta chain was captured in a study of T cell responses to AZD1222 COVID-19 vaccine. TCRdb's copy holds only in-frame clones and misses some; the assay was immunoSEQ multiplex PCR. The repertoire holds 200,000 or so clones, with more than 75% as singletons. Germline CDR1 is LNHNV and CDR2 is YYDKDF (reference sequence). The V gene end was trimmed by 3 bases and the J gene end by 6 bases; junction bases not matched to a gene: 9. The CDR3 runs to 16 residues. The chain combines TRBV15 with TRBJ1-2; 11 bases are a match to TRBD1. This clonotype originated in an adult in good health. The material was peripheral blood, obtained on day 0 of AZD1222 vaccination. CDR3 sequence reads: CATSRRVGTGGHGYTF. The CDR3 region has the DNA TGTGCCACCAGCAGGAGAGTTGGGACAGGGGGTCATGGCTACACCTTC. The variable domain in full, with the rest retrieved from reference TRBV15 and TRBJ1-2, is DAMVIQNPRYQVTQFGKPVTLSCSQTLNHNVMYWYQQKSSQAPKLLFHYYDKDFNNEADTPDNFQSRRPNTSFCFLDIRSPGLGDTAMYLCATSRRVGTGGHGYTFGSGTRLTVV.